This T cell receptor beta chain emerged from a study of tumor-infiltrating lymphocytes in localized non-small cell lung cancer. Across the study: Tumor tissue and non-adjacent uninvolved lung came from each patient. Regarding the study as a whole: Immunotypes IM1 and IM2 had similar TCR-derived T-cell fractions. Technical variation could not be separated from intratumor heterogeneity here.

The ends were cut back, 1 base at V and 3 bases at J, with 4 bases in the middle. This CDR3 has 12 residues. Germline assignment: CDR1 MGHDK and CDR2 SYGVNS. Comments on this clone: Its antigen is undetermined.

Using immunoSEQ multiplex PCR, the repertoire was profiled, and TCRdb retains in-frame clones only, with some absent. The data contain roughly 12,000 clones, nearly 85% of them singletons. The sequence was collected from a human donor with non-small cell lung cancer. Sequencing input: uninvolved lung tissue not adjacent to the tumor. The chain links TRBV25-1 to TRBJ2-7, with unresolved D. The CDR3 DNA reads as TGTGCCAGCAGTGAATGGGACTACGAGCAGTACTTC. It translates to CASSEWDYEQYF.